This T cell receptor beta chain was obtained from a study of blood T cell repertoires in COVID-19. On the study more broadly: Acute-phase and convalescent COVID-19 samples originated in the United States, Italy and Spain. From T cells, B-cell-depleted T cells, or PBMCs came the material, which was cDNA or gDNA.

Per the study methods: From reference gene primer amplification, estimates of nucleated cell counts were derived. The protocol was immunoSEQ multiplex PCR, while the TCRdb copy is restricted to in-frame clones and leaves out a portion. Clone size and the V and J calls come from that table; the DNA yielded D and trimming. Here the sample spans some 250,000 clones, about 88% being singletons. Sequenced material: peripheral blood. The receptor was isolated from a woman between 65 and 79 years old with active or convalescent COVID-19.

CDR3 DNA sequence: TGTGCCAGATCCCCACCGGGACAGGGAAGGAATGAGCAGTTCTTC. Translation: CARSPPGQGRNEQFF. The V and J genes are TRBV2 and TRBJ2-1; 9 positions agree with TRBD1. Germline V gene sequence: CDR1 SNHLY, CDR2 FYNNEI. Unmatched junction bases numbered 13, after V lost 9 bases and J lost 7 bases. The CDR3 length is 15 residues.